Listed below are T cell receptor beta chains from one sample, sequenced in a study of blood T cell repertoires in COVID-19. Method: immunoSEQ multiplex PCR; TCRdb's copy keeps in-frame clones and lacks some. The sample consists of 250,000 or so clones, 70% to 90% of them appearing once. The sequencing sample was made of peripheral blood. The source of these receptors is an older man with acute or convalescent COVID-19. Both conserved end residues are part of each CDR3. Fields, in order: clone size, V gene, J gene, D gene, CDR3 protein, CDR3 DNA. A D gene is named only where the DNA matches it firmly. Clone size, where shown, is once, few, many, or a class for clones that have expanded.

clone_size: .
v_call: TRBV7-9
j_call: TRBJ1-5
d_call: .
cdr3_aa: CASTLGDQPQHF
cdr3_nt: TGTGCCAGCACCTTGGGAGATCAGCCCCAGCATTTT

clone_size: .
v_call: TRBV6-1
j_call: TRBJ1-5
d_call: .
cdr3_aa: CASSAAAGSVYQPQHF
cdr3_nt: TGTGCCAGCAGTGCCGCAGCAGGATCTGTGTATCAGCCCCAGCATTTT

clone_size: .
v_call: TRBV11-1
j_call: TRBJ1-6
d_call: .
cdr3_aa: CASSLAGSSNSPLHF
cdr3_nt: TGTGCCAGCAGCTTAGCGGGGAGTTCTAATTCACCCCTCCACTTT

clone_size: .
v_call: TRBV2
j_call: TRBJ1-2
d_call: .
cdr3_aa: CASSGGRYGYTF
cdr3_nt: TGTGCCAGCAGTGGAGGCAGATATGGCTACACCTTC

clone_size: .
v_call: TRBV28
j_call: TRBJ1-3
d_call: TRBD1
cdr3_aa: CASTGGAGGNTIYF
cdr3_nt: TGTGCCAGCACAGGGGGCGCGGGGGGAAACACCATATATTTT

clone_size: .
v_call: TRBV18
j_call: TRBJ1-1
d_call: .
cdr3_aa: CASSPPRANTEAFF
cdr3_nt: TGTGCCAGCTCACCACCGAGAGCGAACACTGAAGCTTTCTTT

clone_size: .
v_call: TRBV6-2/TRBV6-3
j_call: TRBJ1-1
d_call: TRBD1
cdr3_aa: CASSAQGGTEAFF
cdr3_nt: TGTGCCAGCAGTGCCCAGGGGGGCACTGAAGCTTTCTTT

clone_size: .
v_call: TRBV6-6
j_call: TRBJ2-3
d_call: .
cdr3_aa: CASSYEKHGTDTQYF
cdr3_nt: TGTGCCAGCAGTTACGAAAAGCACGGCACAGATACGCAGTATTTT

clone_size: .
v_call: TRBV5-1
j_call: TRBJ1-1
d_call: .
cdr3_aa: CASSLEGVRTEAFF
cdr3_nt: TGCGCCAGCAGCTTGGAAGGGGTCCGCACTGAAGCTTTCTTT

clone_size: .
v_call: TRBV27
j_call: TRBJ1-5
d_call: .
cdr3_aa: CASRFRHSNQPQHF
cdr3_nt: TGTGCCAGTAGATTTAGACATAGCAATCAGCCCCAGCATTTT

clone_size: .
v_call: TRBV15
j_call: TRBJ1-2
d_call: .
cdr3_aa: CATSRGAGQRPNYGYTF
cdr3_nt: TGTGCCACCAGCAGAGGGGCAGGGCAACGACCTAACTATGGCTACACCTTC

clone_size: .
v_call: TRBV18
j_call: TRBJ1-1
d_call: TRBD1
cdr3_aa: CASSPLTGGNTEAFF
cdr3_nt: TGTGCCAGCTCACCATTGACAGGGGGGAACACTGAAGCTTTCTTT

clone_size: .
v_call: TRBV4-1
j_call: TRBJ2-2
d_call: TRBD2
cdr3_aa: CASSLRTSVEAGELFF
cdr3_nt: TGCGCCAGCAGCCTGAGGACTAGCGTAGAGGCCGGGGAGCTGTTTTTT

clone_size: .
v_call: TRBV6-6
j_call: TRBJ2-2
d_call: .
cdr3_aa: CASPSRVTGELFF
cdr3_nt: TGTGCCAGCCCGAGTCGGGTCACCGGGGAGCTGTTTTTT

clone_size: .
v_call: TRBV5-1
j_call: TRBJ1-1
d_call: TRBD1
cdr3_aa: CASSLDRGLDTEAFF
cdr3_nt: TGCGCCAGCAGCTTGGACAGGGGGCTCGACACTGAAGCTTTCTTT

clone_size: .
v_call: TRBV7-2
j_call: TRBJ2-4
d_call: TRBD2
cdr3_aa: CASSLGSGGAENIQYF
cdr3_nt: TGTGCCAGCAGCTTAGGTAGCGGGGGGGCCGAAAACATTCAGTACTTC

clone_size: .
v_call: TRBV7-2
j_call: TRBJ1-1
d_call: .
cdr3_aa: CASSSEGSGAEAFF
cdr3_nt: TGTGCCAGCAGCTCCGAGGGTTCGGGGGCTGAAGCTTTCTTT

clone_size: .
v_call: TRBV6-6
j_call: TRBJ1-6
d_call: .
cdr3_aa: CASSYRTEIQALHF
cdr3_nt: TGTGCCAGCAGTTACAGGACAGAGATTCAAGCCCTCCACTTT

clone_size: .
v_call: TRBV15
j_call: TRBJ2-1
d_call: TRBD2
cdr3_aa: CATSRDSRQWVAGSYNEQFF
cdr3_nt: TGTGCCACCAGCAGAGATAGTAGGCAGTGGGTAGCGGGCTCCTACAATGAGCAGTTCTTC

clone_size: .
v_call: TRBV18
j_call: TRBJ1-1
d_call: .
cdr3_aa: CASSLRAGLYTEAFF
cdr3_nt: TGTGCCAGCTCACTTCGAGCAGGGTTATACACTGAAGCTTTCTTT

clone_size: .
v_call: TRBV28
j_call: TRBJ2-7
d_call: TRBD2
cdr3_aa: CASNEGLAFYEQYF
cdr3_nt: TGTGCCAGCAACGAAGGACTAGCGTTCTACGAGCAGTACTTC

clone_size: once
v_call: TRBV2
j_call: TRBJ1-2
d_call: .
cdr3_aa: CASSEIVRVGYTF
cdr3_nt: TGTGCCAGCAGTGAAATCGTCCGGGTTGGCTACACCTTC

clone_size: .
v_call: TRBV29-1
j_call: TRBJ2-1
d_call: .
cdr3_aa: CSVRQVPTYNEQFF
cdr3_nt: TGCAGCGTTCGTCAGGTCCCCACCTACAATGAGCAGTTCTTC

clone_size: .
v_call: TRBV5-1
j_call: TRBJ2-2
d_call: TRBD2
cdr3_aa: CASSFERAGGFTGELFF
cdr3_nt: TGCGCCAGCAGCTTTGAACGAGCGGGGGGCTTCACCGGGGAGCTGTTTTTT

clone_size: .
v_call: TRBV19
j_call: TRBJ2-1
d_call: TRBD1
cdr3_aa: CASSDYRGRNEQFF
cdr3_nt: TGTGCCAGTAGTGATTACAGGGGGCGAAATGAGCAGTTCTTC